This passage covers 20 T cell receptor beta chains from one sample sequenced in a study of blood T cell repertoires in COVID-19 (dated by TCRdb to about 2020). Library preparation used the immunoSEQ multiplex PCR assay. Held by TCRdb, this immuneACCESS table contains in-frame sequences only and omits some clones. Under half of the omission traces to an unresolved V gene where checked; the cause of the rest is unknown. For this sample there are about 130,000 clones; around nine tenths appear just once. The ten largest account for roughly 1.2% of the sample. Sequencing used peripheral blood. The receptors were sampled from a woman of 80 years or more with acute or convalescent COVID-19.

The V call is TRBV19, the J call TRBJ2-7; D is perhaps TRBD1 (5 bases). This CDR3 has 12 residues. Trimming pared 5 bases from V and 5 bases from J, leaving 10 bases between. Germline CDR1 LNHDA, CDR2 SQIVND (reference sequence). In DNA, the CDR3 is TGTGCCAGTAGTTCTCAGGGTGACGAGCAGTACTTC. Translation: CASSSQGDEQYF.

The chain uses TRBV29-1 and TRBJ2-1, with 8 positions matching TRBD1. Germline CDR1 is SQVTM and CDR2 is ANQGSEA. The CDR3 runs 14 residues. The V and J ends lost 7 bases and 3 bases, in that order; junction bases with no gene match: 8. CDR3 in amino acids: CSATGTGDYNEQFF. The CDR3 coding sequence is TGCAGCGCAACCGGGACAGGAGACTACAATGAGCAGTTCTTC.

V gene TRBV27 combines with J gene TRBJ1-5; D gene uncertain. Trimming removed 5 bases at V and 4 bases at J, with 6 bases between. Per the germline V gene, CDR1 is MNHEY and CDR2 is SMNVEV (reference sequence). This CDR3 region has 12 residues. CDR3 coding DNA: TGTGCCAGCAGTCCCCTGAATCAGCCCCAGCATTTT. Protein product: CASSPLNQPQHF.

CDR3 DNA: TGTGCCAGCAGCGTTTCAGCAACTAATGAAAAACTGTTTTTT. It yields the protein CASSVSATNEKLFF. J is TRBJ1-4 and V is TRBV9; no firm D call. CDR1 and CDR2 (germline): SGDLS, YYNGEE. The CDR3 loop spans 14 amino acids. V was pared by 2 bases and J by 0 bases, with 5 bases between.

CDR3 DNA sequence: TGTGCCAGCAGCTTGGGGACAGGGGCCTACGAGCAGTACTTC. This encodes CASSLGTGAYEQYF. The V call is TRBV5-6, the J call TRBJ2-7; 9 bases are shared with TRBD1. Germline CDR1 is SGHDT and CDR2 is YYEEEE. The CDR3 is 14 amino acids. V lost 0 bases and J lost 2; bases outside the gene matches: 0.

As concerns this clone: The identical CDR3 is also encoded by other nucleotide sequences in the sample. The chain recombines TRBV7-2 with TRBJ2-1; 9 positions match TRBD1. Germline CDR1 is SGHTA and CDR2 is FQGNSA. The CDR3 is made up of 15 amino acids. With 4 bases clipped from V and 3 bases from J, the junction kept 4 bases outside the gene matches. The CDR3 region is CASSSDRGSYNEQFF. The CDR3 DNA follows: TGTGCCAGCAGCTCCGACAGGGGGAGCTACAATGAGCAGTTCTTC.

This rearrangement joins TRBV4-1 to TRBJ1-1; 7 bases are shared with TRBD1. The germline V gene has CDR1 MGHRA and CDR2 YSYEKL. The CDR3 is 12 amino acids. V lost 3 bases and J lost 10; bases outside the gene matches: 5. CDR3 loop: CASSQIQGLAFF. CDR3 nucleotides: TGCGCCAGCAGCCAGATACAGGGGTTAGCTTTCTTT.

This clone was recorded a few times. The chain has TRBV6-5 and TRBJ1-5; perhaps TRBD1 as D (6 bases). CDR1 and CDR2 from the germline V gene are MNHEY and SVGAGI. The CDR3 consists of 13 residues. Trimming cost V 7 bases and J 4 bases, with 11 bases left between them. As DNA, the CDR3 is TGTGCCAGCACCGCTACAGGGAATCAGCCCCAGCATTTT. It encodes CASTATGNQPQHF.

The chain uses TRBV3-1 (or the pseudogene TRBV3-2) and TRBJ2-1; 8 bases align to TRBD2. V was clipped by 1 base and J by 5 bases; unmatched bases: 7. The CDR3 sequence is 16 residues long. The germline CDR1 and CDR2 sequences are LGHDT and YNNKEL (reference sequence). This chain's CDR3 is CASSQVAAGGNNEQFF. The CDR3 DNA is TGTGCCAGCAGCCAAGTTGCCGCGGGGGGCAACAATGAGCAGTTCTTC.

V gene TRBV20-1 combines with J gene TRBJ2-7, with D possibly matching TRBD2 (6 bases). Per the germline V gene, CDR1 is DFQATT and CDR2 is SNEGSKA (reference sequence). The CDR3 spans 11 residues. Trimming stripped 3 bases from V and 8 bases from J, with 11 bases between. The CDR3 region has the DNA TGCAGTGCTAGTCTCGGGGGTAAGCAGTACTTC. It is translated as CSASLGGKQYF.

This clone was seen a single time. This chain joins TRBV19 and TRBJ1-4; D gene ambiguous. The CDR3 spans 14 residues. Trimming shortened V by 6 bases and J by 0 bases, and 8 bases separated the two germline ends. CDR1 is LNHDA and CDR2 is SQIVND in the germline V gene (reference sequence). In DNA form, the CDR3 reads TGTGCCAGTAGCTCCCGGGCAACTAATGAAAAACTGTTTTTT. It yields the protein CASSSRATNEKLFF.

CDR3 nucleotide sequence: TGTGCCAGCAGCCTCCAGGGTCTGGCCCAGCATTTT. Its translation is CASSLQGLAQHF. The chain employs TRBV12-3 or TRBV12-4 and TRBJ1-5; weak D call: TRBD1 (5 bases). The V gene lost 6 bases and the J gene lost 11 bases, with 14 bases spanning the gap. The CDR3 covers 12 residues.

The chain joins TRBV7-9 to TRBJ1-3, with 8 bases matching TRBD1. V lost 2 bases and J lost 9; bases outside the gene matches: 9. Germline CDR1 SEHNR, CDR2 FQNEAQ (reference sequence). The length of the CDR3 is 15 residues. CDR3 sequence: CASSLSPDRVSTIYF. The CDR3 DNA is TGTGCCAGCAGCTTAAGTCCGGACAGGGTTTCCACCATATATTTT.

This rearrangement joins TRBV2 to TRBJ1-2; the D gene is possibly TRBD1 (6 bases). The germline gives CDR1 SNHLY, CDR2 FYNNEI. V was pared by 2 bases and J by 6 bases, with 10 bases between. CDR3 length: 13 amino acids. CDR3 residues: CASSENRVDGYTF. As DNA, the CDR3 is TGTGCCAGCAGTGAAAACAGGGTGGATGGCTACACCTTC.

The CDR3 region is CASSYSKWATYNEQFF. The CDR3, as DNA: TGTGCCAGCAGTTACTCGAAGTGGGCAACCTACAATGAGCAGTTCTTC. The chain combines TRBV6-2 or TRBV6-3 with TRBJ2-1; D is unresolved. The CDR3 is 16 residues long. Germline loops: CDR1 MNHEY, CDR2 SVGEGT. The germline V and J ends were trimmed by 0 bases and 2 bases, with 11 bases remaining between them.

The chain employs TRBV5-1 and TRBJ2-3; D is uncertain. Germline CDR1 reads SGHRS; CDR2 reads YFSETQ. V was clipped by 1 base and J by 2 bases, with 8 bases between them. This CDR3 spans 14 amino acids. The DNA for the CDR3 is TGCGCCAGCAGCTTGCGTGGCCCCACAGATACGCAGTATTTT. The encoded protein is CASSLRGPTDTQYF.

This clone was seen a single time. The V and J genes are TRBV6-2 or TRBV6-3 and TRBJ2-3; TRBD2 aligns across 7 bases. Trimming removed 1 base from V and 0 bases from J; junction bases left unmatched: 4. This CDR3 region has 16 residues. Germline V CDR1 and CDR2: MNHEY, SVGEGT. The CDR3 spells CASSYWVGGSTDTQYF. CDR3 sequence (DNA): TGTGCCAGCAGTTACTGGGTCGGGGGGAGCACAGATACGCAGTATTTT.

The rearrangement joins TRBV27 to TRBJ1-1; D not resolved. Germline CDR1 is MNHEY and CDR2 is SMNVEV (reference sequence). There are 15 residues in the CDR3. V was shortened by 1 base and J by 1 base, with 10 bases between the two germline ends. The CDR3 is CASSLFYRGNTEAFF. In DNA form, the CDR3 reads TGTGCCAGCAGTTTATTCTATAGAGGGAACACTGAAGCTTTCTTT.

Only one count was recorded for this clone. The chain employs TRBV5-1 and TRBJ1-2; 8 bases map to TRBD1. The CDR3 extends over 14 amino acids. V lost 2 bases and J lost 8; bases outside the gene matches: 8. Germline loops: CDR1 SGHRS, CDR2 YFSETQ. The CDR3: CASSLGGQVDGYTF. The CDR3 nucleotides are TGCGCCAGCAGCTTAGGGGGACAGGTAGACGGCTACACCTTC.

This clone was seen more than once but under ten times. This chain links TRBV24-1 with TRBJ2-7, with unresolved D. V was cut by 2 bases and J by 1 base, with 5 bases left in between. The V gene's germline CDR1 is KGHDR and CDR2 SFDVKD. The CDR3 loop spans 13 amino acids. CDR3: CATSDSVSYEQYF. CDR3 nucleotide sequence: TGTGCCACCAGTGATTCGGTATCCTACGAGCAGTACTTC.